This entry concerns a single TCR beta chain. The target antigen is unknown. The data derive from a study of cytomegalovirus exposure and HLA in healthy donors. The CDR3 is 17 amino acids. The ends lost 2 bases at V and 5 bases at J; junction bases unmatched: 10. CDR1 and CDR2 from the germline V gene are SGHVS and FQNEAQ. PCR primers comprised 60 Vbeta and 13 Jbeta primers. Authors' methods: A later analysis counted 65 million to 90 million unique TCR beta chains, around 10 million shared. Using immunoSEQ multiplex PCR, the repertoire was profiled, and TCRdb retains in-frame clones only, with some absent. Clone size and V and J calls were adopted from that table, with D and trimming inferred from the DNA. This sample has approximately 220,000 clones, with roughly 80% found just once. Whole-study results and caveats: In vitro checks showed that three CMV-associated chains really do target CMV antigens. Earlier findings revealed that most TCR beta V segments proved productive either about 87% or about 30% of the time. Presence/absence analyses assumed roughly uniform sequencing depth across donors.

The sequencing sample was made of PBMCs. The chain is built from TRBV7-8 and TRBJ1-4; 8 bases are shared with TRBD1. The TCR comes from a girl under 10 years old in good health and CMV-seronegative. The CDR3 sequence: CASSLRTVRDRNEKLFF. CDR3 DNA: TGTGCCAGCAGCTTAAGAACCGTCCGGGACAGGAATGAAAAACTGTTTTTT.